The 28 T cell receptor beta chains listed next were all sequenced from one sample in a study of CD8 T cells in ankylosing spondylitis. TCRdb passed the 5' RACE reads through MiXCR, listing each CDR3 protein once. The sample lists just over 300,000 distinct CDR3 sequences, less than 25% occurring once. The sample was blood, either unsorted or a sorted T cell fraction (not recorded which). The receptor set was obtained from a female donor with ankylosing spondylitis or in good health (not recorded which).

The CDR3 is CASSVGRGRSYNEQFF. The CDR3 coding sequence is TGTGCCAGCAGCGTAGGACGGGGTAGATCCTACAATGAGCAGTTCTTC. V is TRBV9 and J is TRBJ2-1; D may be TRBD2 (5 bases). This CDR3 comprises 16 residues. In germline, CDR1 is SGDLS, CDR2 YYNGEE. Trimming took 0 bases from V and 1 from J, leaving 11 bases between them.

This clonotype has a handful of counts. J is TRBJ1-3 and V is TRBV6-5; D remains ambiguous. The CDR3 runs to 14 residues. Germline V gene sequence: CDR1 MNHEY, CDR2 SVGAGI. Trimming took off 4 bases at V and 3 bases at J, with 10 bases between the two ends. The CDR3: CASSSTGFGNTIYF. The CDR3 DNA sequence: TGTGCCAGCAGTTCAACGGGATTTGGAAACACCATATATTTT.

This clonotype was seen at least ten times. The CDR3, as DNA: TGCGCCAGCACCCCTGATGGATCACCCCCTCCCGAGCAGTACTTC. This encodes CASTPDGSPPPEQYF. The chain recombines TRBV5-1 with TRBJ2-7; D is undetermined. The CDR3 has 15 residues. Trimming stripped 6 bases from V and 6 bases from J, with 22 bases between. Per the germline V gene, CDR1 is SGHRS and CDR2 is YFSETQ.

This clonotype was seen a few times. The chain employs TRBV20-1 and TRBJ1-1; D possibly corresponds to TRBD1 (6 bases). CDR1 and CDR2 from the germline V gene are DFQATT and SNEGSKA (reference sequence). The germline V and J ends were trimmed by 8 bases and 8 bases, with 21 bases remaining between them. The CDR3 extends over 13 amino acids. The CDR3 reads CSPPGDIKGEAFF. In DNA, the CDR3 is TGCAGTCCACCGGGGGACATCAAGGGGGAAGCTTTCTTT.

This clonotype was seen many times. The chain is built from TRBV29-1 and TRBJ1-2; D is unresolved. The CDR3 sequence is 12 residues long. CDR1 is SQVTM, CDR2 ANQGSEA, per germline. Trimming stripped 3 bases from V and 9 bases from J, with 14 bases between. In DNA, the CDR3 is TGCAGCGTTGACAGCCCTCACCCAAGCTACACCTTC. It is translated as CSVDSPHPSYTF.

The chain links TRBV9 to TRBJ2-1; no clear D. The V end was cut by 2 bases, the J end by 5 bases, with 14 bases between. The CDR3 has 15 amino acids. The V gene's germline CDR1 is SGDLS and CDR2 YYNGEE. The DNA of the CDR3 is TGTGCCAGCAGCGTTGTATCAGGCTCTCACAATGAGCAGTTCTTC. This codes for CASSVVSGSHNEQFF.

This clonotype came up many times. V is TRBV20-1 and J is TRBJ2-3; D is unresolved. The CDR3 has 15 residues. Looked up from germline, CDR1 is DFQATT and CDR2 is SNEGSKA (reference sequence). V gave up 0 bases and J gave up 5 bases, with 15 bases separating them. The DNA of the CDR3 is TGCAGTGCTAGAGATCAGCGCGAGTGGGGAGATACGCAGTATTTT. It codes for CSARDQREWGDTQYF.

A few counts support this clonotype. J is TRBJ1-6 and V is TRBV4-3; a possible D gene is TRBD1 (6 bases). The germline V and J ends were trimmed by 5 bases and 6 bases, with 14 bases remaining between them. This CDR3 contains 15 residues. Germline V gene sequence: CDR1 LGHNA, CDR2 YSLEER. In DNA form, the CDR3 reads TGCGCCAGCAGCACGTTCAGGGGCGCTAATTCACCCCTCCACTTT. Translated, it gives CASSTFRGANSPLHF.

The sample holds a few counts of this clonotype. The V and J genes are TRBV20-1 and TRBJ1-1; D gene unclear. The CDR3 spans 15 residues. Trimming cost V 1 base and J 5 bases, with 17 bases left between them. The germline CDR1 and CDR2 sequences are DFQATT and SNEGSKA (reference sequence). The CDR3 is CSARAPYGGDTEAFF. In DNA, the CDR3 is TGCAGTGCTAGAGCCCCTTACGGTGGTGATACTGAAGCTTTCTTT.

The rearrangement links TRBV7-2 to TRBJ2-7, with D possibly TRBD2 on 6 matching bases. The CDR3 covers 12 residues. Trimming stripped 0 bases from V and 7 bases from J, with 7 bases between. The V gene's germline CDR1 is SGHTA and CDR2 FQGNSA. Written as DNA, the CDR3 is TGTGCCAGCAGCTTAGCGGGGAGGGAGCAGTACTTC. Encoded protein: CASSLAGREQYF.

The sample holds many counts of this clonotype. This rearrangement joins TRBV20-1 to TRBJ2-1, with TRBD2 matching 12 bases. The germline CDR1 and CDR2 sequences are DFQATT and SNEGSKA (reference sequence). Germline trimming cut 6 bases from V and 12 bases from J; bases unmatched to any gene: 15. This CDR3 has 15 residues. CDR3 sequence: CSAGPSGRALHRQFF. Here the CDR3 DNA reads TGCAGTGCAGGACCTAGCGGGAGGGCCCTTCATCGGCAGTTCTTC.

This clonotype was seen at least ten times. This chain links TRBV20-1 with TRBJ1-2, with TRBD1 matching over 10 bases. CDR1 and CDR2 from the germline V gene are DFQATT and SNEGSKA (reference sequence). This CDR3 is 14 amino acids long. The V and J ends lost 3 bases and 5 bases, in that order; junction bases with no gene match: 6. The CDR3 spells CSARDRGTGYGYTF. CDR3 nucleotides: TGCAGTGCTAGGGACAGGGGGACGGGATATGGCTACACCTTC.

The table lists this clonotype with a few counts. The chain is built from TRBV18 and TRBJ2-1; D gene unclear. The CDR3 length is 14 residues. In germline, CDR1 is KGHSH, CDR2 LQKENI. The V end lost 0 bases, the J end lost 4 bases, and 7 bases lay between the germline ends. The CDR3 reads CASSPPAGYNEQFF. The CDR3 DNA sequence: TGTGCCAGCTCACCACCCGCCGGATACAATGAGCAGTTCTTC. The full variable domain, rest sourced from reference TRBV18 and TRBJ2-1, is NAGVMQNPRHLVRRRGQEARLRCSPMKGHSHVYWYRQLPEEGLKFMVYLQKENIIDESGMPKERFSAEFPKEGPSILRIQQVVRGDSAAYFCASSPPAGYNEQFFGPGTRLTVL.

This clonotype was detected a few times. DNA of the CDR3: TGTGCCTGGAGAGTCCCTCGGGAGCAGTACTTC. Protein: CAWRVPREQYF. The chain links TRBV30 to TRBJ2-7; D not resolved. V was cut by 3 bases and J by 7 bases, with 10 bases left in between. Germline CDR1 GTSNPN, CDR2 SVGIG (reference sequence). The CDR3 extends over 11 amino acids.

This clonotype occurred a few times. V and J are TRBV7-2 and TRBJ1-2; D is unclear. The V gene's germline CDR1 is SGHTA and CDR2 FQGNSA. The CDR3 is 13 residues long. Trimming took 3 bases from V and 3 from J, leaving 8 bases between them. CDR3: CASSFNLDYGYTF. Here the CDR3 DNA reads TGTGCCAGCAGCTTCAATCTAGACTATGGCTACACCTTC.

There are many counts of this clonotype. V is TRBV12-3 or TRBV12-4 and J is TRBJ1-1; D gene ambiguous. This CDR3 comprises 12 residues. V lost 8 bases and J lost 5, with 12 bases in between. The CDR3 DNA is TGTGCCAGCCGGGCGTGGAATACTGAAGCTTTCTTT. Protein: CASRAWNTEAFF.

This clonotype was counted only a few times. The V gene is TRBV4-3, the J gene TRBJ2-2; D is uncertain. This CDR3 region has 14 residues. Trimming stripped 8 bases from V and 1 base from J, with 11 bases between. Germline loops: CDR1 LGHNA, CDR2 YSLEER. CDR3 region: CASRVDENTGELFF. The CDR3 nucleotides are TGCGCCAGCCGGGTTGACGAGAACACCGGGGAGCTGTTTTTT.

This sequence joins TRBV9 and TRBJ2-7; the match to TRBD2 covers 7 bases. This CDR3 region has 15 residues. V was clipped by 0 bases and J by 1 base; unmatched bases: 4. Germline V lookup: CDR1 SGDLS, CDR2 YYNGEE. CDR3 coding DNA: TGTGCCAGCAGCGTAGAGGCGGGAGTGTCCTACGAGCAGTACTTC. This encodes CASSVEAGVSYEQYF.

Many counts were recorded for this clonotype. V and J are TRBV12-3 or TRBV12-4 and TRBJ2-5, with D perhaps matching TRBD2 (6 bases). V lost 3 bases and J 5 bases, leaving 10 bases between the germline ends. This CDR3 is built from 13 residues. The CDR3 reads CASSLTRWETQYF. The CDR3 DNA follows: TGTGCCAGCAGTTTGACTAGATGGGAGACCCAGTACTTC.

This clonotype was detected only a few times. The gene calls are TRBV12-3 or TRBV12-4 and TRBJ2-5; unclear D gene. The ends were cut back, 5 bases at V and 4 bases at J, with 8 bases in the middle. This CDR3 has 12 residues. As DNA, the CDR3 is TGTGCCAGCAGTCCCTTGGTAGAGACCCAGTACTTC. Protein sequence: CASSPLVETQYF.

The V call is TRBV4-2, the J call TRBJ2-1; no clear D. This CDR3 contains 17 residues. The germline V and J ends were trimmed by 0 bases and 2 bases, with 14 bases remaining between them. CDR1 LGHNA and CDR2 YNFKEQ come from the germline V gene. The chain's CDR3 is CASSQEVANLPYNEQFF. The DNA for the CDR3 is TGTGCCAGCAGCCAAGAGGTAGCCAACCTTCCCTACAATGAGCAGTTCTTC.

The gene calls are TRBV12-3 or TRBV12-4 and TRBJ2-1; 11 positions match TRBD1. The CDR3 loop spans 16 amino acids. The ends lost 5 bases at V and 1 base at J; junction bases unmatched: 4. The DNA for the CDR3 is TGTGCCAGCAGTCGCCGGGACAGGGGGTCCTACAATGAGCAGTTCTTC. Translating gives CASSRRDRGSYNEQFF.

This clonotype was detected only a few times. The rearrangement links TRBV12-3 or TRBV12-4 to TRBJ2-1; TRBD2 agrees at 15 bases. J lost 8 bases, V lost 7 bases, and 6 bases had no gene match. This CDR3 contains 15 residues. The CDR3 reads CASTSGTSGRYEQFF. The DNA of the CDR3 is TGTGCCAGCACCTCCGGGACTAGCGGGAGGTATGAGCAGTTCTTC.

This clonotype has just a few counts. V usage is TRBV5-6 and J usage is TRBJ1-3; TRBD1 might be the D (5 bases). The CDR3 extends over 15 amino acids. The V gene lost 4 bases and the J gene lost 4 bases, with 15 bases spanning the gap. CDR1 and CDR2 from the germline V gene are SGHDT and YYEEEE. CDR3 DNA sequence: TGTGCCAGCAGCAATCACATAAGGACAGGAAACACCATATATTTT. Protein: CASSNHIRTGNTIYF.

The chain has TRBV6-5 and TRBJ2-3; 8 bases fit TRBD1. V trimming: 4 bases; J trimming: 4 bases; junction bases outside the gene matches: 13. The germline gives CDR1 MNHEY, CDR2 SVGAGI. The CDR3 covers 17 residues. CDR3 amino acids: CASSSDRALGVPDTQYF. CDR3 DNA: TGTGCCAGCAGTTCGGACAGGGCTCTTGGGGTTCCAGATACGCAGTATTTT.

V usage is TRBV3-1 and J usage is TRBJ1-1, with D unresolved. Germline V gene data show CDR1 as LGHDT and CDR2 as YNNKEL (reference sequence). V dropped 1 base and J dropped 11 bases, with 11 bases sitting between them. The CDR3 has 12 residues. This CDR3 reads CASSQGRAEAFF. The CDR3 DNA reads TGTGCCAGCAGCCAAGGCCGCGCCGAGGCTTTCTTT.

V gene TRBV10-1 combines with J gene TRBJ2-7; no firm D call. The V end lost 0 bases, the J end lost 3 bases, and 6 bases lay between the germline ends. Germline CDR1 WNHNN, CDR2 SYGVQD (reference sequence). The CDR3 has 13 amino acids. CDR3 protein: CASSESGRYEQYF. The CDR3 bases are TGCGCCAGCAGTGAGTCGGGCCGCTACGAGCAGTACTTC.

This clonotype was detected only a few times. This chain links TRBV29-1 with TRBJ2-3; TRBD2 matches at 11 bases. The CDR3 loop spans 15 amino acids. V was pared by 7 bases and J by 2 bases, with 8 bases of the junction left unmatched. Germline loops: CDR1 SQVTM, CDR2 ANQGSEA. Written as DNA, the CDR3 is TGCAGCGGATTCACTAGCGGGGGTGTCACAGATACGCAGTATTTT. It yields the protein CSGFTSGGVTDTQYF.